This T cell receptor beta chain was captured by sequencing in a study of identical twins. A word on this clonotype: Its antigen is undetermined.

One entry per CDR3 protein results from TCRdb running MiXCR on the 5' RACE reads. The data contain hundreds of thousands of distinct CDR3 sequences, more than 12% of them seen just once; the ten biggest clones take up 7% to 9%. V lost 5 bases and J 5 bases, leaving 9 bases between the germline ends. CDR1 is DFQATT, CDR2 SNEGSKA, per germline (reference sequence). The CDR3 contains 11 residues. Study findings and constraints: Cross-sectional statistics, not tracking of the same donors, supported the conclusions.

The origin of this receptor is a woman between 18 and 30 years old in good health. The genes are TRBV20-1 and TRBJ2-5; D gene ambiguous. Sequenced material: memory (CD45RO+) T cells sorted from blood. In DNA, the CDR3 is TGCAGTGCTCCAGGATGGGAGACCCAGTACTTC. This sequence encodes CSAPGWETQYF.